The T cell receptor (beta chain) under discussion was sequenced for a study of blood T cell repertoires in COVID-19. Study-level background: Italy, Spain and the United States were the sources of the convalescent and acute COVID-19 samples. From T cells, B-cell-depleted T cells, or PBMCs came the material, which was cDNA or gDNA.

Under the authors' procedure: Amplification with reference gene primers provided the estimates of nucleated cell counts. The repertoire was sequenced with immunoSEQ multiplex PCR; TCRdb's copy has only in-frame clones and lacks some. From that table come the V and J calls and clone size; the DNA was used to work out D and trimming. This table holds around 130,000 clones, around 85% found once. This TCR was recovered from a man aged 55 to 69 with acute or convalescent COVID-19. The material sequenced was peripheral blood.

The DNA of the CDR3 is TGTGCCAGCAGCGGACACGGGAGGCATAATTCACCCCTCCACTTT. Translation gives CASSGHGRHNSPLHF. The V and J genes are TRBV7-9 and TRBJ1-6; D is possibly TRBD1 (5 bases). V shed 5 bases and J shed 5 bases, with 13 bases lying between them. Germline lookup yields CDR1 SEHNR and CDR2 FQNEAQ (reference sequence). This CDR3 has 15 residues.